Listed here are 5 T cell receptor beta chains from one sample, sequenced in a study of T cell changes during pregnancy in multiple sclerosis. TCRdb keeps only in-frame clones here, not all; method: immunoSEQ multiplex PCR. The sample contains 29,000 or so clones, roughly nine tenths of which appear only once. Material: CD8+ T cells from peripheral blood mononuclear cells, obtained in the second trimester of pregnancy. These receptors came from a female donor with multiple sclerosis, enrolled in a pregnancy study.

The chain combines TRBV19 with TRBJ2-5, with D possibly TRBD1 on 6 matching bases. Germline V gene lookup returns CDR1 LNHDA and CDR2 SQIVND (reference sequence). V dropped 4 bases and J dropped 4 bases, with 16 bases sitting between them. This CDR3 region has 15 residues. Here the CDR3 DNA reads TGTGCCAGTAGTACGGCGGACAGCAGGTCAGAGACCCAGTACTTC. Amino acid sequence: CASSTADSRSETQYF.

The chain employs TRBV11-3 and TRBJ2-3; D is unresolved. The CDR3 totals 11 residues. Germline assignment: CDR1 SGHNT and CDR2 YENEEA. With 5 bases removed from V and 5 bases from J, the gap between germline ends came to 5 bases. The CDR3: CASSRGDTQYF. The CDR3 DNA sequence: TGTGCCAGCAGCCGAGGAGATACGCAGTATTTT.

The chain links TRBV7-9 to TRBJ2-7; 9 bases match TRBD1. CDR1 is SEHNR, CDR2 FQNEAQ, per germline (reference sequence). V lost 1 base to trimming and J lost 3 bases; unmatched junction nucleotides: 1. The CDR3 sequence is 14 residues long. The CDR3 DNA reads TGTGCCAGCAGCTTAGTGGACAGGGGCTACGAGCAGTACTTC. Translation: CASSLVDRGYEQYF.

The chain combines TRBV7-9 with TRBJ2-5, with TRBD1 as a possible D gene (6 bases). The CDR3 is 13 residues long. Germline V gives CDR1 SEHNR, CDR2 FQNEAQ (reference sequence). V was cut by 5 bases and J by 3 bases, with 10 bases left in between. CDR3 DNA sequence: TGTGCCAGCAGCACACGGACAGAAGAGACCCAGTACTTC. This translates into CASSTRTEETQYF.

The gene calls are TRBV7-9 and TRBJ2-3, with D possibly TRBD2 on 6 matching bases. Germline V gene sequence: CDR1 SEHNR, CDR2 FQNEAQ (reference sequence). Between the trimmed V and J ends, which lost 5 bases and 0 bases, there was a span of 12 bases. CDR3 length: 15 residues. The CDR3 nucleotides are TGTGCCAGCAGCCCGCCGGGGGTAAGCACAGATACGCAGTATTTT. It codes for CASSPPGVSTDTQYF.